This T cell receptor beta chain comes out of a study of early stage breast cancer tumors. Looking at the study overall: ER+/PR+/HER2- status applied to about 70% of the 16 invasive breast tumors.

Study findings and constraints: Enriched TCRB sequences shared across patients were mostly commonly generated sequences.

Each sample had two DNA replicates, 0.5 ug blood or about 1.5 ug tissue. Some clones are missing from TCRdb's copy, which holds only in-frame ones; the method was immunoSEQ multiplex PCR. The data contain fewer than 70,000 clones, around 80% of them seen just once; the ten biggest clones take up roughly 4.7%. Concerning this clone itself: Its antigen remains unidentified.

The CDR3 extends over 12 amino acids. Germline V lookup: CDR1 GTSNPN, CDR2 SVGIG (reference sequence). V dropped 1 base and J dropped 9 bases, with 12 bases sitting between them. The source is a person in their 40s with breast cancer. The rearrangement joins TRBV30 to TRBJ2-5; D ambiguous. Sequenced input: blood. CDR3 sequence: CAWSASGSSQYF. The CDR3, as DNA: TGTGCCTGGAGTGCCTCTGGATCGTCCCAGTACTTC.